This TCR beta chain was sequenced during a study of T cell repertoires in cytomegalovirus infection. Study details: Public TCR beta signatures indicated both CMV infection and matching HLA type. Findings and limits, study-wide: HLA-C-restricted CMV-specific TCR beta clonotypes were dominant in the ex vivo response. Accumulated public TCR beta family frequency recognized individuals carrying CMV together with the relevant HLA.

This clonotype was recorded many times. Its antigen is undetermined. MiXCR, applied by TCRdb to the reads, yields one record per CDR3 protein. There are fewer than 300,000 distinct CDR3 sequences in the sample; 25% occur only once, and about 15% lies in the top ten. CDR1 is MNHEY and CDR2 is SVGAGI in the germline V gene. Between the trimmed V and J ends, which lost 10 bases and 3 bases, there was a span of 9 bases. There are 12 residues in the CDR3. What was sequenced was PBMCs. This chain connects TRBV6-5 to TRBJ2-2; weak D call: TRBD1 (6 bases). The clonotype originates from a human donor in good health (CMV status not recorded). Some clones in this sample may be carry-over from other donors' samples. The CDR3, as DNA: TGTGCCACCCGGACAGACACCGGGGAGCTGTTTTTT. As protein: CATRTDTGELFF.